This T cell receptor beta chain is drawn from a study of cytomegalovirus exposure and HLA in healthy donors. V was trimmed by 2 bases and J by 4 bases, leaving 8 bases between them. The CDR3 is made up of 13 amino acids. CDR1 MNHNY and CDR2 SVGAGI come from the germline V gene (reference sequence). Both 60 Vbeta primers and 13 Jbeta primers went into the PCR. Profiled with immunoSEQ multiplex PCR; TCRdb holds only in-frame clones, not every one. The sample lists roughly 300,000 clones, 86% occurring once. The V gene is TRBV6-6, the J gene TRBJ2-5; a possible D gene is TRBD1 (6 bases). The sample comprised PBMCs. The clonotype comes from a man in his forties or fifties in good health and CMV-seropositive. This CDR3 is CASSYDRLETQYF. CDR3 nucleotide sequence: TGTGCCAGCAGTTACGACAGGTTAGAGACCCAGTACTTC.